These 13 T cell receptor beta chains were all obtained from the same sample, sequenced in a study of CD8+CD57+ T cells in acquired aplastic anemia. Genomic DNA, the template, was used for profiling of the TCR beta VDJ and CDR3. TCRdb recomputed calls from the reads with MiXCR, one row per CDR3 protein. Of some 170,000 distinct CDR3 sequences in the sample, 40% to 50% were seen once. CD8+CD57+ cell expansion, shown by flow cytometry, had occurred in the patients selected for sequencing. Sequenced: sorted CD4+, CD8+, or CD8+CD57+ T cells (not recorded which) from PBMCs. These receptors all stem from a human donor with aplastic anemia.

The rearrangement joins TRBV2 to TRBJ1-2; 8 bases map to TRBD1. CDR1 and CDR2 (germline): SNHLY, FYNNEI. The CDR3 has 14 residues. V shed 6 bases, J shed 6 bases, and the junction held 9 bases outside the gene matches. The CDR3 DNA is TGTGCCAGCAGCCGGGACAGGTCTGGCGATGGCTACACCTTC. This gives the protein CASSRDRSGDGYTF.

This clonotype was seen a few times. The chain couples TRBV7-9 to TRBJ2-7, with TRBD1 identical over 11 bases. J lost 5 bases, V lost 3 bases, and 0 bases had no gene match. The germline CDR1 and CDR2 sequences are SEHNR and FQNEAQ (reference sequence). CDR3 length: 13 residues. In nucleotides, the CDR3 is TGTGCCAGCAGCTTGGGACAGGGGGACGAGCAGTACTTC. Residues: CASSLGQGDEQYF.

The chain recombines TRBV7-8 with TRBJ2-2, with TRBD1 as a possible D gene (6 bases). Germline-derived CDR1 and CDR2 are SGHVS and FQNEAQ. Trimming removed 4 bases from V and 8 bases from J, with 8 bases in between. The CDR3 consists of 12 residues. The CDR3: CASSSDRGELFF. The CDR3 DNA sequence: TGTGCCAGCAGCTCTGACAGGGGGGAGCTGTTTTTT. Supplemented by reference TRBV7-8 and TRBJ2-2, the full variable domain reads GAGVSQSPRYKVAKRGQDVALRCDPISGHVSLFWYQQALGQGPEFLTYFQNEAQLDKSGLPSDRFFAERPEGSVSTLKIQRTQQEDSAVYLCASSSDRGELFFGEGSRLTVL.

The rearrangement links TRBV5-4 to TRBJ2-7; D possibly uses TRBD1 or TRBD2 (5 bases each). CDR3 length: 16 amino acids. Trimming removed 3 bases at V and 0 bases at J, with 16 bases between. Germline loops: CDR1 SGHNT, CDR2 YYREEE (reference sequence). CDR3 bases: TGTGCCAGCAGCTCACGGGGACGGGTGGCCTCCTACGAGCAGTACTTC. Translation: CASSSRGRVASYEQYF.

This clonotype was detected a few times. CDR3 protein: CASSLATGGLGNEQFF. The CDR3 nucleotides read TGTGCCAGCAGCTTAGCCACAGGGGGCTTGGGCAATGAGCAGTTCTTC. This chain links TRBV7-2 with TRBJ2-1, with TRBD1 matching over 9 bases. Germline CDR1 SGHTA, CDR2 FQGNSA. The CDR3 extends over 16 amino acids. J was trimmed by 6 bases and V by 0 bases; bases with no gene match: 6. Complete variable domain (other parts from reference TRBV7-2 and TRBJ2-1): GAGVSQSPSNKVTEKGKDVELRCDPISGHTALYWYRQSLGQGLEFLIYFQGNSAPDKSGLPSDRFSAERTGGSVSTLTIQRTQQEDSAVYLCASSLATGGLGNEQFFGPGTRLTVL.

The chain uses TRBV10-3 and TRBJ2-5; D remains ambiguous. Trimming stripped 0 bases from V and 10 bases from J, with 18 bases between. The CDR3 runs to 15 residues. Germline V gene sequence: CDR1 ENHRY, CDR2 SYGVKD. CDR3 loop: CAISESGLPGWDQYF. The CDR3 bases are TGTGCCATCAGTGAGTCAGGTCTACCAGGTTGGGACCAGTACTTC.

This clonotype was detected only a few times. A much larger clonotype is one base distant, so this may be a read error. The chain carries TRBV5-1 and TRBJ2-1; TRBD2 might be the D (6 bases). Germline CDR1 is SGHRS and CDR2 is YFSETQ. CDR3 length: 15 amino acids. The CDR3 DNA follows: TGCACCAGCAGCCTCCGGGACTCCCACCTCAATGAGCAGTTCTTC. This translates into CTSSLRDSHLNEQFF.

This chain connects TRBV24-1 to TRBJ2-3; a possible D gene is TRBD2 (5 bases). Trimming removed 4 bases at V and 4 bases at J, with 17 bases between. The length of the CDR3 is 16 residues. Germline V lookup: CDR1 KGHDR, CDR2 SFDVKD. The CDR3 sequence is CATSEIGPVGADTQYF. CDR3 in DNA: TGTGCCACCAGTGAAATCGGTCCGGTGGGAGCAGATACGCAGTATTTT.

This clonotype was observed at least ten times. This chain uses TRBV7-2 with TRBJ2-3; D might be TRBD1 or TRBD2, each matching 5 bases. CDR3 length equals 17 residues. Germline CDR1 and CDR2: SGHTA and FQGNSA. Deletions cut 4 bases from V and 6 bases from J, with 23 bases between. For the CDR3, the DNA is TGTGCCAGCAGCTCCCCTTCTCTCGGGACGCCCGCCGATACGCAGTATTTT. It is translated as CASSSPSLGTPADTQYF.

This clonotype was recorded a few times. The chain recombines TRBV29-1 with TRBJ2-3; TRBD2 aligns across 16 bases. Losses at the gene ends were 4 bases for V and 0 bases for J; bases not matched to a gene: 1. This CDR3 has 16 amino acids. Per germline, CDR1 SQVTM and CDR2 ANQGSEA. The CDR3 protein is CSVGGLAGGSTDTQYF. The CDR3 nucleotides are TGCAGCGTTGGGGGACTAGCGGGGGGGAGCACAGATACGCAGTATTTT.

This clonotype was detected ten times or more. CDR3 coding DNA: TGTGCCAGCAGCCAATCACTAGCCTACTACTTC. Translating it yields CASSQSLAYYF. The genes are TRBV3-1 and TRBJ2-5; D may be TRBD2 (6 bases). CDR1 is LGHDT and CDR2 is YNNKEL in the germline V gene (reference sequence). The CDR3 totals 11 residues. The V gene lost 2 bases and the J gene lost 14 bases, with 12 bases spanning the gap.

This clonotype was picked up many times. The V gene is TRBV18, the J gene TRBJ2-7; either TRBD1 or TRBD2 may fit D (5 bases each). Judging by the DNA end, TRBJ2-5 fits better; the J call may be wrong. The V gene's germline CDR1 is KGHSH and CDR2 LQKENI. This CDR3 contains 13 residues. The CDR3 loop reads CASSPGGAETQYF. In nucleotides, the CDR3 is TGTGCCAGCTCACCAGGGGGTGCGGAGACCCAGTACTTC.

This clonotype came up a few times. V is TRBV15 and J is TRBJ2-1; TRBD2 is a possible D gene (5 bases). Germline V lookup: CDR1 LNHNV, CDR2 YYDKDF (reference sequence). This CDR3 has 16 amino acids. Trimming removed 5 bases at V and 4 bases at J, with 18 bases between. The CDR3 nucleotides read TGTGCCACCAGCGACCGAGGCGGAGGCCGTTACAATGAGCAGTTCTTC. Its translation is CATSDRGGGRYNEQFF.